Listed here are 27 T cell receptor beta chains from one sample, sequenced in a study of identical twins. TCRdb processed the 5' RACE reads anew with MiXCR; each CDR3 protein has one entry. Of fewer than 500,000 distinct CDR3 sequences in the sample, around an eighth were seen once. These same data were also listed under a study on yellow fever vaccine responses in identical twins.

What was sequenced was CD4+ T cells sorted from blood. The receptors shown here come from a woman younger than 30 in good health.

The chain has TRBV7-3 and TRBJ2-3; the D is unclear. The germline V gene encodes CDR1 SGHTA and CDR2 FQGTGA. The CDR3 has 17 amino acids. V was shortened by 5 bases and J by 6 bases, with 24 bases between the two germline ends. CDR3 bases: TGTGCCAGCAGCCGCGGATTCAAGACCGGCATAGGGGATACGCAGTATTTT. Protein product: CASSRGFKTGIGDTQYF.

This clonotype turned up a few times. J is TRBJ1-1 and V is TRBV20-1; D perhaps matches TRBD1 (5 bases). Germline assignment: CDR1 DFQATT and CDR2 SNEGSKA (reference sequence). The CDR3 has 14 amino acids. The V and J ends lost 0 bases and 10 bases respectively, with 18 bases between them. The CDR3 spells CSARDPQVLLRAFF. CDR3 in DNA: TGCAGTGCTAGAGACCCACAGGTTCTGCTTAGAGCTTTCTTT.

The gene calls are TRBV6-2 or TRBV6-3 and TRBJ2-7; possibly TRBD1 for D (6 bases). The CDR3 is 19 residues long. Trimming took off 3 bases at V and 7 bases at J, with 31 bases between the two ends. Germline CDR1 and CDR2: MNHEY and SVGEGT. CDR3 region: CASSYPAGRPTGPTEEQYF. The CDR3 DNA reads TGTGCCAGCAGTTATCCAGCCGGCAGGCCGACAGGCCCTACGGAAGAGCAGTACTTC.

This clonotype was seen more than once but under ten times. CDR3 in amino acids: CSARDLLGYTF. The CDR3 nucleotides are TGCAGTGCTAGAGATCTTTTAGGCTACACCTTC. The rearrangement joins TRBV20-1 to TRBJ1-2; D gene unclear. The germline V and J ends were trimmed by 0 bases and 8 bases, with 7 bases remaining between them. CDR1 and CDR2 from the germline V gene are DFQATT and SNEGSKA (reference sequence). The CDR3 totals 11 residues.

The CDR3 spells CASSFPRRRSTYEQYF. The CDR3 DNA reads TGTGCCAGCAGTTTTCCCCGACGGCGGTCAACCTACGAGCAGTACTTC. The chain links TRBV28 to TRBJ2-7; D is unclear. The CDR3 spans 16 residues. Germline CDR1 and CDR2: MDHEN and SYDVKM. Trimming left V 3 bases short and J 2 bases short, with 17 bases between.

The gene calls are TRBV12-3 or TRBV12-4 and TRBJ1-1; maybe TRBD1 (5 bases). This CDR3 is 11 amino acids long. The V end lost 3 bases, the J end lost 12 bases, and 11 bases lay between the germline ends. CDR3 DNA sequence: TGTGCCAGCAGTTTGGCGGGGGGAACTTTCTTT. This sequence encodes CASSLAGGTFF.

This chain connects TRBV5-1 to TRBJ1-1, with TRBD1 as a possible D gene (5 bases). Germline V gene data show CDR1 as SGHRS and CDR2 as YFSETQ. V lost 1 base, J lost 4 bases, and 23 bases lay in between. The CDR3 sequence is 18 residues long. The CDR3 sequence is CASSLRGGPSSGVTEAFF. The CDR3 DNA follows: TGCGCCAGCAGCTTGCGTGGGGGTCCGTCGTCGGGTGTCACTGAAGCTTTCTTT.

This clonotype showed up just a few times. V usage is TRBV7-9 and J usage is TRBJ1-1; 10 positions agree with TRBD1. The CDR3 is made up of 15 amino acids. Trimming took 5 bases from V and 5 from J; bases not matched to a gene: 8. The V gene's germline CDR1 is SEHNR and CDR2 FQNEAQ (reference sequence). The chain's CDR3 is CASSTAGTGVTEAFF. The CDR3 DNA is TGTGCCAGCAGCACGGCCGGGACAGGGGTAACTGAAGCTTTCTTT.

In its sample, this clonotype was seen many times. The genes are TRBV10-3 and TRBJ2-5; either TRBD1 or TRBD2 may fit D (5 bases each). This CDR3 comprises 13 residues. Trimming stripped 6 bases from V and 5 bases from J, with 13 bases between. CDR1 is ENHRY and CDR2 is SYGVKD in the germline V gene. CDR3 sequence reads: CAIRPGPGETQYF. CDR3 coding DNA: TGTGCCATCAGACCGGGGCCGGGGGAGACCCAGTACTTC.

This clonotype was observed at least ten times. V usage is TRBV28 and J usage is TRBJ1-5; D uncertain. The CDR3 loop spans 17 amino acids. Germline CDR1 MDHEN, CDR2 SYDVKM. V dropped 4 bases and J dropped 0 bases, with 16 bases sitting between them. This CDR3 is CASSYTLDIYSNQPQHF. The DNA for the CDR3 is TGTGCCAGCAGTTATACCCTCGACATCTATAGCAATCAGCCCCAGCATTTT.

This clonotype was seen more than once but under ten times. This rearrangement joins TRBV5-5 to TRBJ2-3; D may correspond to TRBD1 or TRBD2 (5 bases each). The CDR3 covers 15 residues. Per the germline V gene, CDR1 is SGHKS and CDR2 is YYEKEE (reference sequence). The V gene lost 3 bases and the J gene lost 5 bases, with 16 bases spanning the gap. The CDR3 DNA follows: TGTGCCAGCAGCTCCTGGGAGAACCAGGGAGATACGCAGTATTTT. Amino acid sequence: CASSSWENQGDTQYF. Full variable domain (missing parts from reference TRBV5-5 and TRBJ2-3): DAGVTQSPTHLIKTRGQQVTLRCSPISGHKSVSWYQQVLGQGPQFIFQYYEKEERGRGNFPDRFSARQFPNYSSELNVNALLLGDSALYLCASSSWENQGDTQYFGPGTRLTVL.

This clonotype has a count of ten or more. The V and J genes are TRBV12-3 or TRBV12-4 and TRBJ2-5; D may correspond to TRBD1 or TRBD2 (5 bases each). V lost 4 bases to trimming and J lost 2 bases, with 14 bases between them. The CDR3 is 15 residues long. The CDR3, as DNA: TGTGCCAGCAGTTCGCCGGGACGGGATCAAGAGACCCAGTACTTC. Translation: CASSSPGRDQETQYF.

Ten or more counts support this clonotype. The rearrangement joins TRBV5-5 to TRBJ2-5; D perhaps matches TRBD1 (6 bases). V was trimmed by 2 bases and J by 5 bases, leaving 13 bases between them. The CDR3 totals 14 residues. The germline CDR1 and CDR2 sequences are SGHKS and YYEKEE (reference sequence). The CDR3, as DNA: TGTGCCAGCAGCTTTCCCGGGACAAGGGAGACCCAGTACTTC. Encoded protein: CASSFPGTRETQYF.

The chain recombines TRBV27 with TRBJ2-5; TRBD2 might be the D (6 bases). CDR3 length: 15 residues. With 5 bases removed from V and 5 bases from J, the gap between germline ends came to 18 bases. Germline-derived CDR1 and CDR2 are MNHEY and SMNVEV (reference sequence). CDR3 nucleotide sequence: TGTGCCAGCAGTCCGGGGGACGCGACCGGGGAGACCCAGTACTTC. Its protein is CASSPGDATGETQYF.

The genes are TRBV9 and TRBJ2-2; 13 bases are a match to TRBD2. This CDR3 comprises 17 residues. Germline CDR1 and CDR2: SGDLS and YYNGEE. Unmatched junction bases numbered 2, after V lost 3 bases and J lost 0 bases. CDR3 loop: CASSAGTSGANTGELFF. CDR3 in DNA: TGTGCCAGCAGCGCAGGGACTAGCGGGGCGAACACCGGGGAGCTGTTTTTT.

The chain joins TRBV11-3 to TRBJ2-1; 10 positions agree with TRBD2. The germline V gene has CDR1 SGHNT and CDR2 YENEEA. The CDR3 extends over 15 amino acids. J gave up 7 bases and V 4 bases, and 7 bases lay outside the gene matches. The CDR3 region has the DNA TGTGCCAGCAGCTCGGGACTAGCGACTCAAAATGAGCAGTTCTTC. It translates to CASSSGLATQNEQFF.

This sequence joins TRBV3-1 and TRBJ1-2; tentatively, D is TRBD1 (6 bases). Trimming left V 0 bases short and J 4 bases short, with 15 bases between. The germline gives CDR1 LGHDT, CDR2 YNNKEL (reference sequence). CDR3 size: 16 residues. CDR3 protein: CASSQESRGGIYGYTF. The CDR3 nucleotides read TGTGCCAGCAGCCAAGAAAGCCGAGGGGGAATCTATGGCTACACCTTC.

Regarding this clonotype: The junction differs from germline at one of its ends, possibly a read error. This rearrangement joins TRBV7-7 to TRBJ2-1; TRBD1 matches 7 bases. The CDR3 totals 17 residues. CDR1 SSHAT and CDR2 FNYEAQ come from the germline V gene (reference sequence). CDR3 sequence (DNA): TGTGCTAGCAGCCAAAGTGGCCCGGGACAGAAGAACAATGAGCAGTTCTTC. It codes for CASSQSGPGQKNNEQFF.

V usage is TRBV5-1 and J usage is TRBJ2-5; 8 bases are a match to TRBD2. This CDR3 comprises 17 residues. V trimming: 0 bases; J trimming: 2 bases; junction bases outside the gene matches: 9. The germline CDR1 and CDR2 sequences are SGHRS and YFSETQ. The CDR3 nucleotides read TGCGCCAGCAGCTTGGAGGTTTTCGGGGGGGGACAAGAGACCCAGTACTTC. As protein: CASSLEVFGGGQETQYF.

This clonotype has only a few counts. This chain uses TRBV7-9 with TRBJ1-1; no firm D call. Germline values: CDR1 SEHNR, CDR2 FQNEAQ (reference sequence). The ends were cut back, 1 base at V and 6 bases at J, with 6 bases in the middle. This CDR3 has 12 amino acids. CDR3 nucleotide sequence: TGTGCCAGCAGCTTAGATGGGCCTGAAGCTTTCTTT. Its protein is CASSLDGPEAFF.

This chain's CDR3 is CASSELLASGNTIYF. CDR3 nucleotides: TGTGCCAGCAGCGAGCTACTGGCCTCTGGAAACACCATATATTTT. The rearrangement joins TRBV2 to TRBJ1-3, with D hard to call. Germline V gene lookup returns CDR1 SNHLY and CDR2 FYNNEI. This CDR3 is built from 15 residues. Between the trimmed V and J ends, which lost 6 bases and 0 bases, there was a span of 12 bases. Filled out from reference TRBV2 and TRBJ1-3, the complete variable domain reads EPEVTQTPSHQVTQMGQEVILRCVPISNHLYFYWYRQILGQKVEFLVSFYNNEISEKSEIFDDQFSVERPDGSNFTLKIRSTKLEDSAMYFCASSELLASGNTIYFGEGSWLTVV.

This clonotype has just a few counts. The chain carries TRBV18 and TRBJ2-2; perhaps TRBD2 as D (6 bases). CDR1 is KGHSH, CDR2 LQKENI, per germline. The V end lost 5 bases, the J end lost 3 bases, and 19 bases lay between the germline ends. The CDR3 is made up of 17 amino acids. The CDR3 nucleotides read TGTGCCAGCTCATACCGAGGAGGGTTGGCCGACACCGGGGAGCTGTTTTTT. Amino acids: CASSYRGGLADTGELFF.

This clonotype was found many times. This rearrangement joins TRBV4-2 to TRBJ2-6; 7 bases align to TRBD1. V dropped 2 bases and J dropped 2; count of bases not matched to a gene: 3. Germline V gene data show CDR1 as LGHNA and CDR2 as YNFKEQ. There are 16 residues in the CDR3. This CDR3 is CASSQPGGAGANVLTF. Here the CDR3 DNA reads TGTGCCAGCAGCCAACCAGGGGGAGCTGGGGCCAACGTCCTGACTTTC.

CDR3: CASSIGTGGIYEQYF. The CDR3 DNA reads TGCGCCAGCAGCATCGGGACAGGGGGCATCTACGAGCAGTACTTC. This chain links TRBV5-1 with TRBJ2-7, with 12 bases identical to TRBD1. CDR3 length: 15 residues. CDR1 SGHRS and CDR2 YFSETQ come from the germline V gene. Trimming at V came to 4 bases and at J to 3 bases, leaving 5 bases not matched to a gene.

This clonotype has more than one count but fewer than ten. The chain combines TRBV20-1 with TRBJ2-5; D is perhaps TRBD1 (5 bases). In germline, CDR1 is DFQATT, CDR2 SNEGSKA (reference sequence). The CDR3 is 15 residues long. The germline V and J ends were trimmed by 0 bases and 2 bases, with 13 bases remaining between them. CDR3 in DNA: TGCAGTGCTAGAGATCCCCTTCACAGGCAAGAGACCCAGTACTTC. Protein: CSARDPLHRQETQYF.

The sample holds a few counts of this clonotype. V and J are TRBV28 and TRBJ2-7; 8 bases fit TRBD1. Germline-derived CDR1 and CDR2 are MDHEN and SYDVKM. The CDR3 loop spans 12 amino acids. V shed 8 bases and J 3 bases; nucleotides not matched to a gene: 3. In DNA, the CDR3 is TGTGCCAGCGGGACAGGTATCTACGAGCAGTACTTC. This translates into CASGTGIYEQYF.

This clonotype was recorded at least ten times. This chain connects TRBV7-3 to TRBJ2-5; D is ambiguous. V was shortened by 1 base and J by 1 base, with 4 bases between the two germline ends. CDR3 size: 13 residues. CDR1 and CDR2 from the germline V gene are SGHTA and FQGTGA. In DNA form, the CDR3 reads TGTGCCAGCAGCTTAATCCCCCAAGAGACCCAGTACTTC. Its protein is CASSLIPQETQYF.